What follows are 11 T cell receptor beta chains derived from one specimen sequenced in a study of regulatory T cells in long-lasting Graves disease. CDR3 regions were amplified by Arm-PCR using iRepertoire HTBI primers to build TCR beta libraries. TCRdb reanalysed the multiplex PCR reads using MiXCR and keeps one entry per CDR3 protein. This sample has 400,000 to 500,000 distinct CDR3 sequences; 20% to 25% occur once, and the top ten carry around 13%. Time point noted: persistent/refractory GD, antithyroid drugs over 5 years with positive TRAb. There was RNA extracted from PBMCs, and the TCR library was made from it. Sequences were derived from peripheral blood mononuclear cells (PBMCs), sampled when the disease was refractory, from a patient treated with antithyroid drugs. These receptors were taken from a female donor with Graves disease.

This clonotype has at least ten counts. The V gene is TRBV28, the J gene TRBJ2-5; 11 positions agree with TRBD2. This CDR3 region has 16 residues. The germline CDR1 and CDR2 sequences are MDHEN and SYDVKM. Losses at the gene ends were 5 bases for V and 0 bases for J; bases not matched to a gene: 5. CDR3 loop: CASSVTSGRDQETQYF. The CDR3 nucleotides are TGTGCCAGCAGTGTAACTAGCGGGAGAGACCAAGAGACCCAGTACTTC. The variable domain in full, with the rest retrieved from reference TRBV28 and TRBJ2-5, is DVKVTQSSRYLVKRTGEKVFLECVQDMDHENMFWYRQDPGLGLRLIYFSYDVKMKEKGDIPEGYSVSREKKERFSLILESASTNQTSMYLCASSVTSGRDQETQYFGPGTRLLVL.

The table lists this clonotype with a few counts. CDR3: CASSTDRVTQPQHF. CDR3 coding DNA: TGTGCCAGCAGCACGGACAGGGTGACGCAGCCCCAGCATTTT. The chain uses TRBV7-8 and TRBJ1-5; 8 nucleotides line up with TRBD1. The germline CDR1 and CDR2 sequences are SGHVS and FQNEAQ. The V segment lost 5 bases and the J segment 7 bases; nucleotides outside the gene matches: 7. This CDR3 region has 14 residues.

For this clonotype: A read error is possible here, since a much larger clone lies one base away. CDR3 nucleotide sequence: TGTGCCACCCATACCGAGACATTCAATCAGCCCCAGCATTTT. This encodes CATHTETFNQPQHF. The chain has TRBV6-1 and TRBJ1-5; no firm D call. The CDR3 sequence is 14 residues long. CDR1 is MNHNS, CDR2 SASEGT, per germline. V was trimmed by 10 bases and J by 3 bases, leaving 16 bases between them.

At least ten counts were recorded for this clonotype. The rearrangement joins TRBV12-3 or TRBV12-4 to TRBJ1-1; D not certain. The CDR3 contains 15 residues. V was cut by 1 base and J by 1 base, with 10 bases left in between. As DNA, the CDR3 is TGTGCCAGCAGTTTAGAGCCACGACCGAACACTGAAGCTTTCTTT. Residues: CASSLEPRPNTEAFF.

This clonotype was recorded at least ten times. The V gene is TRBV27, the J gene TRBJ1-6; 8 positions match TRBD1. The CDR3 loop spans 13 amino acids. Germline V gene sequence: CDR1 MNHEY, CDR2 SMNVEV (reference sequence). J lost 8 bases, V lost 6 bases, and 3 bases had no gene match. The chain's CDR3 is CASRQGADSPLHF. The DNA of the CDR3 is TGTGCCAGCAGGCAGGGGGCGGATTCACCCCTCCACTTT.

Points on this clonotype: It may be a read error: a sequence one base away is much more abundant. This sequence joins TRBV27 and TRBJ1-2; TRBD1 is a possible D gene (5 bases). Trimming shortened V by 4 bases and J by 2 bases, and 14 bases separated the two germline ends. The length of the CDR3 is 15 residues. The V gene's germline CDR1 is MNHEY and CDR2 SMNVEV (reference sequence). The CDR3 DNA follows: TGTGCCAGCAGTTCTGGGACCGCCGGAAACTATGGCTACACCTTC. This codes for CASSSGTAGNYGYTF.

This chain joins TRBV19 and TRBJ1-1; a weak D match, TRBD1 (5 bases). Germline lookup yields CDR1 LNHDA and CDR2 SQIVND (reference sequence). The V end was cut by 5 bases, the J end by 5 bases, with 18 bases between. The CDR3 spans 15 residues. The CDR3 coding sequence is TGTGCCAGTAGTTCATCCCACGGGGCGTGGACTGAAGCTTTCTTT. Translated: CASSSSHGAWTEAFF.

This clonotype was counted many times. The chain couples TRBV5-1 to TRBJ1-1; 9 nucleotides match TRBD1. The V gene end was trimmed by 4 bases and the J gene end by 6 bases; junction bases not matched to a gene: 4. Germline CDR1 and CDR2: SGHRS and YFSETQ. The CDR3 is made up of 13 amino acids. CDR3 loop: CASSPDRGAEAFF. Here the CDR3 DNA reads TGCGCCAGCAGCCCCGACAGGGGGGCTGAAGCTTTCTTT.

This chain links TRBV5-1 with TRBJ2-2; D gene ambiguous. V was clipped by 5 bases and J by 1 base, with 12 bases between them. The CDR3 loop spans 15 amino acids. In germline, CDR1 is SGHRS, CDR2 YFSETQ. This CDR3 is CASSSISGNTGELFF. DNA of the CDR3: TGCGCCAGCAGTTCGATTTCAGGGAACACCGGGGAGCTGTTTTTT.

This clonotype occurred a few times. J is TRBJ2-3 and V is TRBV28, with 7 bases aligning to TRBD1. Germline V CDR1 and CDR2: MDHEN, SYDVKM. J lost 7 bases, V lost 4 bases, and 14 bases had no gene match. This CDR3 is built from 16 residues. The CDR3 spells CASSSSGQIDANTQYF. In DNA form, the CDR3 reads TGTGCCAGCAGTTCCTCGGGACAGATAGATGCAAATACGCAGTATTTT.

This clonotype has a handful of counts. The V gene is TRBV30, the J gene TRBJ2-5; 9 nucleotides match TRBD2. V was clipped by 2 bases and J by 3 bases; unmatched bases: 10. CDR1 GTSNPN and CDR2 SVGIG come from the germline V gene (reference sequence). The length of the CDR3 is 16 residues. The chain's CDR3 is CAWSPDPGTSKETQYF. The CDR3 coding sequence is TGTGCCTGGAGTCCGGACCCCGGGACTAGCAAAGAGACCCAGTACTTC. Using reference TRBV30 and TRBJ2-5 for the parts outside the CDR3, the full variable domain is SQTIHQWPATLVQPVGSPLSLECTVEGTSNPNLYWYRQAAGRGLQLLFYSVGIGQISSEVPQNLSASRPQDRQFILSSKKLLLSDSGFYLCAWSPDPGTSKETQYFGPGTRLLVL.